This T cell receptor beta chain was captured by sequencing in a study of blood T cell repertoires in COVID-19. For the study at large: Material from acute and convalescent COVID-19 was sourced from the United States, Italy and Spain.

Patients of the Seattle cohort, enrolled during active infection, were followed longitudinally. This CDR3 contains 15 residues. Germline CDR1 is LNHDA and CDR2 is SQIVND (reference sequence). Trimming took 5 bases from V and 3 from J; bases not matched to a gene: 6. The table came from immunoSEQ multiplex PCR; TCRdb's copy has only in-frame clones and leaves some out. This sample has about 140,000 clones; around 83% occur once, and the top ten carry 8% to 9%. The V call is TRBV19, the J call TRBJ2-7, with TRBD1 identical over 11 bases. Input material: peripheral blood. The clonotype was recovered from a man aged 25-45 years with COVID-19, enrolled during active disease. The CDR3 sequence is CASSLTGTGGYEQYF. The DNA for the CDR3 is TGTGCCAGTAGTCTAACCGGGACAGGGGGCTACGAGCAGTACTTC.